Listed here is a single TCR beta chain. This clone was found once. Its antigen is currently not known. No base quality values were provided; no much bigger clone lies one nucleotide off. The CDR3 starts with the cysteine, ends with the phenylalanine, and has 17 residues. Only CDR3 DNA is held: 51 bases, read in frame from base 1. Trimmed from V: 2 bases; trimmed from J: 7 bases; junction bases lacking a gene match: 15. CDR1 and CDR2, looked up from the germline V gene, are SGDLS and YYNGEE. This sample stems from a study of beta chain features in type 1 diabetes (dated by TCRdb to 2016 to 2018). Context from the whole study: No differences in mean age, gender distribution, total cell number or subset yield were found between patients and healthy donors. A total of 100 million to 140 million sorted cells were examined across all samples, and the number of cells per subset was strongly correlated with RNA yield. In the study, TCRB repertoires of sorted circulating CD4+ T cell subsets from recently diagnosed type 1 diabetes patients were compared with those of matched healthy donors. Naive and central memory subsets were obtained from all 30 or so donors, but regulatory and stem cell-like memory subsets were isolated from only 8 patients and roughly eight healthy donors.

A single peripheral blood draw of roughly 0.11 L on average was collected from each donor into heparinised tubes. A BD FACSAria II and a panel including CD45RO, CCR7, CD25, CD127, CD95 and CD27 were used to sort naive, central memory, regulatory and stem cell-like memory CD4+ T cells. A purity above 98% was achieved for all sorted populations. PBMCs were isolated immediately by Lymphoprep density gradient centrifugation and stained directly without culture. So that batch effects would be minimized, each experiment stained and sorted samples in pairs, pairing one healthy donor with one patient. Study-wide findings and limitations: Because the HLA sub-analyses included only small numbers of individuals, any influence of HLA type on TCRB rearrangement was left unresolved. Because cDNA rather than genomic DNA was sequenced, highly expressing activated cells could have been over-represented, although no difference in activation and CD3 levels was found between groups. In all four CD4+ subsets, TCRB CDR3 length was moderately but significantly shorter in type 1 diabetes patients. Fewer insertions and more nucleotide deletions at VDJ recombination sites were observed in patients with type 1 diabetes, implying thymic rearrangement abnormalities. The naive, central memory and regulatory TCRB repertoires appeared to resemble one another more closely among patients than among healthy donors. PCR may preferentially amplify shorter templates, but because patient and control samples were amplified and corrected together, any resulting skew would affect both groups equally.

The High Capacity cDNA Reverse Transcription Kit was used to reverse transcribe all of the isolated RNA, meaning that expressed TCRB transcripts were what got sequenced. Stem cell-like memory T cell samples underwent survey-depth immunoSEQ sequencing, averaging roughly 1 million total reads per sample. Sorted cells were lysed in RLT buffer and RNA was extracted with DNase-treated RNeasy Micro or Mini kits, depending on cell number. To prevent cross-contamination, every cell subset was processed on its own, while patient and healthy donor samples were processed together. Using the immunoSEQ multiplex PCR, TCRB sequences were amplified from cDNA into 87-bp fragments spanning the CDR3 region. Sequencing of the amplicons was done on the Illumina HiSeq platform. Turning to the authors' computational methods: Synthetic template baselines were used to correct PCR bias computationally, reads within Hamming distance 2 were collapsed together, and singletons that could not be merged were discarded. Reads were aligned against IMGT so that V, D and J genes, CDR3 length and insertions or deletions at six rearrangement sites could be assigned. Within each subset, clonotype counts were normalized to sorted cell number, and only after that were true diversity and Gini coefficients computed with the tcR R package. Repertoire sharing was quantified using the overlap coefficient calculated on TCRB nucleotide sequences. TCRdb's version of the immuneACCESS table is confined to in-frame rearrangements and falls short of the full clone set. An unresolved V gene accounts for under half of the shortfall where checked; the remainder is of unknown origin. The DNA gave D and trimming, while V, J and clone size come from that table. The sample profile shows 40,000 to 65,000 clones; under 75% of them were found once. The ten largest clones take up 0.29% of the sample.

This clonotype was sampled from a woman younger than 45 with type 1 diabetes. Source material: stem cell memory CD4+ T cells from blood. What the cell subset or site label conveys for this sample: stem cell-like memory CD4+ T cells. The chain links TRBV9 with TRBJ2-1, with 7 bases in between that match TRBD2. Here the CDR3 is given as CASSVSILAGGGNEQFF. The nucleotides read TGTGCCAGCAGCGTCTCCATCCTCGCTGGGGGGGGGAATGAGCAGTTCTTC.